This T cell receptor beta chain derives from a study of shared clonotypes between healthy human individuals. Study-wide context: Donors had three CD4 naive, three CD4 memory, two CD8 naive and one CD8 memory plate apiece.

Study-wide results and limits: Naive subsets generally had larger estimated richness than memory subsets. Of the naive CD4 clonotypes, roughly 5.5% were shared across several donors.

Germline CDR1 LNHDA, CDR2 SQIVND (reference sequence). The CDR3 extends over 14 amino acids. Trimming shortened V by 3 bases and J by 5 bases, and 14 bases separated the two germline ends. Here immunoSEQ multiplex PCR was the method, and the copy in TCRdb shows in-frame clones only, minus some. The table lists roughly 2.1 million clones, approximately 94% of them singletons. CD45RO-negative, CCR7-positively selected cells formed the naive CD8 fraction, excluding terminally differentiated effector memory CD45RA+ cells. On this clone itself: The antigen remains undetermined.

This clonotype was sampled from a man aged 18 to 30 in good health. Some clones in this sample may be carry-over from other donors' samples. The chain is built from TRBV19 and TRBJ2-7; D is tentatively TRBD1 or TRBD2 (5 bases each). The sample taken for sequencing was naive CD8+ T cells from PBMCs. The CDR3 DNA is TGTGCCAGTAGTATTGGGGCAGGGACCCACGAGCAGTACTTC. Protein: CASSIGAGTHEQYF. Variable domain in full (rest from reference TRBV19 and TRBJ2-7): DGGITQSPKYLFRKEGQNVTLSCEQNLNHDAMYWYRQDPGQGLRLIYYSQIVNDFQKGDIAEGYSVSREKKESFPLTVTSAQKNPTAFYLCASSIGAGTHEQYFGPGTRLTVT.